This T cell receptor (beta chain) was identified during a study of breast tumors, draining lymph nodes, adjacent tissues. This clonotype has a single count. The antigen is undetermined. Given the absence of the conserved phenylalanine or tryptophan at the CDR3 end, a read error is likely. The DNA is left out, because the CDR3 cannot be placed on it with certainty; the CDR3 is given as TCRdb lists it. From the multiplex PCR reads, TCRdb called clonotypes with MiXCR, one entry per CDR3 protein. The table has under 150,000 distinct CDR3 sequences, about 20% seen once; the top ten hold about 2.2%. Axillary draining lymph nodes of breast cancer patients supplied the node samples. CDR1 is DFQATT and CDR2 is SNEGSKA in the germline V gene (reference sequence). Ends included, the CDR3 has 8 residues. The study's findings and limits: Findings are consistent with lymph node origin and intratumoral expansion of most tumor T cells. Tumor and nontumor repertoires were significantly more similar in luminal-like than in basal-like breast cancer. Tumor T cell lymph node origin was a supported hypothesis, not proven.

The TCR sequence derives from a female donor with breast cancer. Some clones in this sample may be carry-over from other donors' samples. Sequencing was done on a sample of axillary lymph node tissue. V gene TRBV20-1 combines with J gene TRBJ2-7; the listed D gene, TRBD2, was not tested against the DNA. CDR3 loop: CSAPGEAG.